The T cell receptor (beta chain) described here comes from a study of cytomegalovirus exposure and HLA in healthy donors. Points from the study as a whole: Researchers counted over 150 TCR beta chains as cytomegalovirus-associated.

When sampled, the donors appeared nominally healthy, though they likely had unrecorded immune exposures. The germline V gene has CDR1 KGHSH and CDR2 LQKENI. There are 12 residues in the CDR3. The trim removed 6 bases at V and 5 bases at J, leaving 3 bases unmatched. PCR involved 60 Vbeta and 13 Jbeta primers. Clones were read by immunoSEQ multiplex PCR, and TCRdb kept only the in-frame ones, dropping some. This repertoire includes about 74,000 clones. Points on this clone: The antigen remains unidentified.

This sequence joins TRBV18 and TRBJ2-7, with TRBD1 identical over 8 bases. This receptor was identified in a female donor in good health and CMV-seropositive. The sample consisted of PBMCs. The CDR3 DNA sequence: TGTGCCAGCTCGGACAGGGAGGACGAGCAGTACTTC. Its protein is CASSDREDEQYF.